Presented here are 21 T cell receptor beta chains from one specimen sequenced in a study of T cell responses to AZD1222 COVID-19 vaccine. Only in-frame clones appear in the TCRdb table, and some are missing; sequencing was by immunoSEQ multiplex PCR. The data hold 130,000 or so clones, with over 85% observed a single time. The source material was peripheral blood, sampled on day 0 of AZD1222 vaccination. The receptors were gathered from an adult in good health.

The chain combines TRBV2 with TRBJ1-2; D might be TRBD1 (5 bases). V was trimmed by 2 bases and J by 4 bases, leaving 20 bases between them. The CDR3 is made up of 17 amino acids. Germline V gene sequence: CDR1 SNHLY, CDR2 FYNNEI. DNA of the CDR3: TGTGCCAGCAGTGAACAGGGTGGGGGTTTATGGGGCTATGGCTACACCTTC. This sequence encodes CASSEQGGGLWGYGYTF.

The J gene is TRBJ2-4, the V gene TRBV28; 9 bases fit TRBD1. V shed 6 bases and J 3 bases; nucleotides not matched to a gene: 6. This CDR3 spans 15 amino acids. Germline CDR1 MDHEN, CDR2 SYDVKM. The CDR3 reads CASRRQGVGKNIQYF. As DNA, the CDR3 is TGTGCCAGCAGACGACAGGGGGTGGGCAAAAACATTCAGTACTTC.

This clone has a single count. This chain uses TRBV10-2 with TRBJ2-7; possibly TRBD2 for D (6 bases). Germline V gene lookup returns CDR1 WSHSY and CDR2 SAAADI. The ends were cut back, 0 bases at V and 3 bases at J, with 12 bases in the middle. This CDR3 comprises 15 residues. Written as DNA, the CDR3 is TGCGCCAGCAGTGAGTCCGGCGGGATGAGCTACGAGCAGTACTTC. Its protein is CASSESGGMSYEQYF.

The chain joins TRBV20-1 to TRBJ2-1; no clear D. The CDR3 covers 11 residues. The germline CDR1 and CDR2 sequences are DFQATT and SNEGSKA (reference sequence). Deletions cut 6 bases from V and 8 bases from J, with 11 bases between. CDR3 residues: CSASSGHEQFF. The DNA for the CDR3 is TGCAGTGCCAGCAGTGGACATGAGCAGTTCTTC.

This clone was detected once. The V gene is TRBV7-8, the J gene TRBJ2-5; unclear D gene. V lost 5 bases and J lost 3, with 16 bases in between. Germline loops: CDR1 SGHVS, CDR2 FQNEAQ. The CDR3 spans 15 residues. The CDR3 DNA follows: TGTGCCAGCAGCGATAGTCGGGCAGGCGAAGAGACCCAGTACTTC. Protein product: CASSDSRAGEETQYF.

This chain joins TRBV4-1 and TRBJ2-2; 11 bases map to TRBD2. With V trimmed by 2 bases and J by 7 bases, 12 bases remained unmatched. The CDR3 extends over 18 amino acids. The germline V gene has CDR1 MGHRA and CDR2 YSYEKL. The CDR3 sequence: CASSQLGLAAFSSGELFF. CDR3 coding DNA: TGCGCCAGCAGCCAATTGGGACTAGCGGCCTTTAGTAGCGGGGAGCTGTTTTTT.

The chain employs TRBV4-3 and TRBJ2-7, with 7 positions matching TRBD2. Germline trimming cut 5 bases from V and 7 bases from J; bases unmatched to any gene: 5. CDR3 size: 12 residues. Germline V CDR1 and CDR2: LGHNA, YSLEER. CDR3 region: CASSERRGEQYF. CDR3 nucleotides: TGCGCCAGCAGCGAGCGGCGGGGGGAGCAGTACTTC.

This chain connects TRBV6-5 to TRBJ2-6; possibly TRBD2 for D (6 bases). The CDR3 contains 15 residues. From germline, CDR1 is MNHEY and CDR2 SVGAGI. Deletions cut 6 bases from V and 0 bases from J, with 9 bases between. CDR3 loop: CASSLGLSGANVLTF. In DNA, the CDR3 is TGTGCCAGCAGCCTGGGACTCTCTGGGGCCAACGTCCTGACTTTC.

This clone is a singleton in its sample. Other DNA sequences within the sample encode an identical CDR3. The rearrangement joins TRBV7-2 to TRBJ2-3; the D is unclear. This CDR3 spans 12 amino acids. Germline CDR1 SGHTA, CDR2 FQGNSA. Between the trimmed V and J ends, which lost 6 bases and 6 bases, there was a span of 10 bases. CDR3 sequence: CASSRASDTQYF. CDR3 nucleotide sequence: TGTGCCAGCAGTCGGGCCTCGGATACGCAGTATTTT.

This clone was seen a handful of times. J is TRBJ1-2 and V is TRBV6-1; D unresolved. This CDR3 is 12 amino acids long. V was clipped by 3 bases and J by 5 bases, with 7 bases between them. The germline V gene has CDR1 MNHNS and CDR2 SASEGT. The CDR3 DNA sequence: TGTGCCAGCAGTGACGGGTGGTATGGCTACACCTTC. This translates into CASSDGWYGYTF.

The chain has TRBV9 and TRBJ2-3; D gene unclear. This CDR3 has 15 amino acids. Looked up from germline, CDR1 is SGDLS and CDR2 is YYNGEE. V lost 0 bases, J lost 0 bases, and 8 bases lay in between. The DNA of the CDR3 is TGTGCCAGCAGCGTAGGAACCTCTAGCACAGATACGCAGTATTTT. Amino acid sequence: CASSVGTSSTDTQYF.

V usage is TRBV10-1 and J usage is TRBJ1-2; no clear D. With 5 bases removed from V and 6 bases from J, the gap between germline ends came to 13 bases. CDR3 length: 13 residues. Germline V CDR1 and CDR2: WNHNN, SYGVQD (reference sequence). This CDR3 is CASSPVGCDGYTF. DNA for the CDR3: TGCGCCAGCAGTCCCGTTGGGTGTGATGGCTACACCTTC.

This chain links TRBV3-1 (or the pseudogene TRBV3-2) with TRBJ1-6; the D is unclear. The ends were cut back, 0 bases at V and 10 bases at J, with 4 bases in the middle. This CDR3 has 12 amino acids. Germline loops: CDR1 LGHDT, CDR2 YNNKEL (reference sequence). The DNA of the CDR3 is TGTGCCAGCAGCCAAGAAGCCTCACCCCTCCACTTT. It codes for CASSQEASPLHF.

The rearrangement joins TRBV6-1 to TRBJ2-4; D not certain. Germline V lookup: CDR1 MNHNS, CDR2 SASEGT. Between the trimmed V and J ends, which lost 2 bases and 0 bases, there was a span of 2 bases. The length of the CDR3 is 13 residues. DNA for the CDR3: TGTGCCAGCAGTGAACTAGCCAAAAACATTCAGTACTTC. Translated, it gives CASSELAKNIQYF.

The chain uses TRBV27 and TRBJ1-6; D might be TRBD1 (5 bases). Trimming cost V 5 bases and J 0 bases, with 23 bases left between them. The germline V gene has CDR1 MNHEY and CDR2 SMNVEV (reference sequence). The CDR3 is 20 amino acids. CDR3 bases: TGTGCCAGCAGTCCCTATCCCCCGGGACTGCAACCCTCCTATAATTCACCCCTCCACTTT. It translates to CASSPYPPGLQPSYNSPLHF.

The count of this clone is one. V gene TRBV5-6 combines with J gene TRBJ1-5; 10 bases are a match to TRBD1. Germline V gives CDR1 SGHDT, CDR2 YYEEEE. This CDR3 is 16 amino acids long. The J segment lost 9 bases and the V segment lost 4 bases, leaving 13 bases of the junction unmatched. CDR3 in DNA: TGTGCCAGCAGCCATCAGTCCCGGGACAGGGGACCGCCCCAGCATTTT. Translated: CASSHQSRDRGPPQHF.

This sequence joins TRBV19 and TRBJ1-5; D gene uncertain. The CDR3 is 16 residues long. The V gene lost 7 bases and the J gene lost 2 bases, with 18 bases spanning the gap. Looked up from germline, CDR1 is LNHDA and CDR2 is SQIVND (reference sequence). CDR3 nucleotides: TGTGCCAGTACCACCCTTCGGGGTGGCGGCAATCAGCCCCAGCATTTT. Encoded protein: CASTTLRGGGNQPQHF. Together with reference TRBV19 and TRBJ1-5, the CDR3 gives the full variable domain: DGGITQSPKYLFRKEGQNVTLSCEQNLNHDAMYWYRQDPGQGLRLIYYSQIVNDFQKGDIAEGYSVSREKKESFPLTVTSAQKNPTAFYLCASTTLRGGGNQPQHFGDGTRLSIL.

The chain recombines TRBV5-6 with TRBJ2-3; 10 nucleotides line up with TRBD2. V dropped 3 bases and J dropped 2; count of bases not matched to a gene: 3. Germline values: CDR1 SGHDT, CDR2 YYEEEE. The CDR3 has 15 amino acids. The CDR3 coding sequence is TGTGCCAGCAGCTGGAGCGGGAGGGTCACAGATACGCAGTATTTT. Encoded protein: CASSWSGRVTDTQYF.

V is TRBV7-8 and J is TRBJ1-5, with D hard to call. The CDR3 runs 14 residues. The germline CDR1 and CDR2 sequences are SGHVS and FQNEAQ. V shed 0 bases and J shed 3 bases, with 6 bases lying between them. DNA for the CDR3: TGTGCCAGCAGCTTAGCGGCCTTCAATCAGCCCCAGCATTTT. Translating gives CASSLAAFNQPQHF.

The chain links TRBV2 to TRBJ2-7; 7 positions match TRBD1. The CDR3 has 14 residues. Trimming at V came to 4 bases and at J to 0 bases, leaving 3 bases not matched to a gene. Per the germline V gene, CDR1 is SNHLY and CDR2 is FYNNEI. CDR3 sequence: CASSADRSSYEQYF. CDR3 sequence (DNA): TGTGCCAGCAGTGCGGACAGGAGCTCCTACGAGCAGTACTTC.

V usage is TRBV28 and J usage is TRBJ1-2; D gene unclear. Germline CDR1 MDHEN, CDR2 SYDVKM. The CDR3 length is 10 residues. V was pared by 5 bases and J by 8 bases, with 6 bases between. CDR3 sequence: CASSKTGYTF. CDR3 DNA: TGTGCCAGCAGTAAGACGGGCTACACCTTC.